What follows are 31 T cell receptor beta chains derived from one specimen sequenced in a study of T-cell memory formation after mild COVID-19. A single record per CDR3 protein comes from TCRdb applying MiXCR to the 5' RACE reads. This sample has approximately 500,000 distinct CDR3 sequences, with 25% found just once. Sequenced input: PBMCs or a T cell subset sorted from them (not recorded which). The receptors originated from an adult woman who had mild COVID-19 (a few samples of this study predate the infection). Cell type and time point are not known.

This clonotype was counted a few times. The chain recombines TRBV7-3 with TRBJ2-3; 11 positions agree with TRBD2. V gave up 3 bases and J gave up 6 bases; unmatched junction bases: 8. Germline assignment: CDR1 SGHTA and CDR2 FQGTGA. The CDR3 covers 16 residues. CDR3 sequence: CASSFGTSGPGDTQYF. The CDR3, as DNA: TGTGCCAGCAGCTTCGGGACTAGCGGACCGGGGGATACGCAGTATTTT.

This clonotype came up many times. The genes are TRBV6-5 and TRBJ1-1, with D unresolved. The V end was cut by 3 bases, the J end by 5 bases, with 7 bases between. Germline CDR1 reads MNHEY; CDR2 reads SVGAGI. This CDR3 has 12 amino acids. CDR3: CASSYAGTEAFF. CDR3 DNA sequence: TGTGCCAGCAGTTATGCCGGGACTGAAGCTTTCTTT.

The V gene is TRBV6-6, the J gene TRBJ1-5; no firm D call. Trimming cost V 5 bases and J 4 bases, with 9 bases left between them. The CDR3 covers 13 residues. The germline gives CDR1 MNHNY, CDR2 SVGAGI (reference sequence). The CDR3 reads CASSPDYNQPQHF. DNA of the CDR3: TGTGCCAGCAGTCCGGACTATAATCAGCCCCAGCATTTT.

The genes are TRBV12-3 or TRBV12-4 and TRBJ1-1; TRBD1 matches at 9 bases. V lost 6 bases, J lost 1 base, and 3 bases stayed unmatched. The CDR3 loop spans 14 amino acids. The DNA of the CDR3 is TGTGCCAGCAGAGAACAGGGGGCGAACACTGAAGCTTTCTTT. Amino acids: CASREQGANTEAFF.

The chain combines TRBV19 with TRBJ1-2, with D possibly being TRBD1 (6 bases). Germline V gene data show CDR1 as LNHDA and CDR2 as SQIVND (reference sequence). Trimming removed 5 bases from V and 8 bases from J, with 24 bases in between. This CDR3 comprises 16 residues. This chain's CDR3 is CASSSLITPGQGGYTF. In DNA form, the CDR3 reads TGTGCCAGTAGTTCCCTAATAACACCGGGACAAGGCGGCTACACCTTC.

V usage is TRBV4-2 and J usage is TRBJ2-7; D gene uncertain. CDR1 LGHNA and CDR2 YNFKEQ come from the germline V gene. This CDR3 has 15 amino acids. The V end was cut by 1 base, the J end by 3 bases, with 13 bases between. In DNA, the CDR3 is TGTGCCAGCAGCCAAGGAGAAAGTATGGGCTACGAGCAGTACTTC. It yields the protein CASSQGESMGYEQYF.

This rearrangement joins TRBV11-2 to TRBJ2-3, with D possibly being TRBD1 (5 bases). Trimming removed 8 bases from V and 0 bases from J, with 9 bases in between. The CDR3 runs 13 residues. Germline V gene sequence: CDR1 SGHAT, CDR2 FQNNGV. The CDR3 nucleotides are TGTGCCAGCGCGGACACGAGCACAGATACGCAGTATTTT. Translation: CASADTSTDTQYF.

V is TRBV7-9 and J is TRBJ1-2; D is ambiguous. With 1 base removed from V and 6 bases from J, the gap between germline ends came to 9 bases. The CDR3 covers 13 residues. In germline, CDR1 is SEHNR, CDR2 FQNEAQ (reference sequence). CDR3 DNA: TGTGCCAGCAGCTTAGAGGCGGGTCATGGCTACACCTTC. It is translated as CASSLEAGHGYTF.

The V call is TRBV15, the J call TRBJ2-3; 7 bases fit TRBD1. CDR1 and CDR2 (germline): LNHNV, YYDKDF (reference sequence). The CDR3 runs to 17 residues. V lost 0 bases to trimming and J lost 1 base; unmatched junction nucleotides: 7. CDR3 in amino acids: CATSRDGQGVRTDTQYF. The CDR3 DNA sequence: TGTGCCACCAGCAGAGATGGGCAGGGGGTTCGCACAGATACGCAGTATTTT.

This clonotype turned up a few times. The chain couples TRBV6-5 to TRBJ2-2, with 15 positions matching TRBD2. The CDR3 has 19 residues. J gave up 4 bases and V 7 bases, and 13 bases lay outside the gene matches. Germline values: CDR1 MNHEY, CDR2 SVGAGI. As DNA, the CDR3 is TGTGCCAGCATAAACCTTGGACTAGCGGGAGGGCGGGTCACCGGGGAGCTGTTTTTT. This translates into CASINLGLAGGRVTGELFF.

The V gene is TRBV5-5, the J gene TRBJ2-7; 15 nucleotides agree with TRBD2. Germline CDR1 and CDR2: SGHKS and YYEKEE (reference sequence). The CDR3 is 18 amino acids. Trimming removed 3 bases from V and 0 bases from J; junction bases left unmatched: 7. The CDR3 region is CASSSGGLAGGLSYEQYF. In DNA, the CDR3 is TGTGCCAGCAGCTCCGGGGGACTAGCGGGAGGCCTCTCCTACGAGCAGTACTTC.

The genes are TRBV12-5 and TRBJ1-1; D may be TRBD1 (6 bases). V lost 11 bases to trimming and J lost 0 bases, with 13 bases between them. Germline CDR1 LGHNT, CDR2 FRNRAP. The CDR3 extends over 13 amino acids. CDR3: CAGRQELNTEAFF. CDR3 DNA sequence: TGTGCTGGGAGACAGGAGCTGAACACTGAAGCTTTCTTT.

This sequence joins TRBV25-1 and TRBJ2-3; D is ambiguous. From germline, CDR1 is MGHDK and CDR2 SYGVNS. Trimming pared 0 bases from V and 2 bases from J, leaving 6 bases between. The CDR3 extends over 14 amino acids. CDR3 amino acids: CASSEYALTDTQYF. In nucleotides, the CDR3 is TGTGCCAGCAGTGAATATGCGCTCACAGATACGCAGTATTTT.

The sample holds a few counts of this clonotype. This chain uses TRBV2 with TRBJ2-1; 7 bases fit TRBD1. In germline, CDR1 is SNHLY, CDR2 FYNNEI. The CDR3 runs to 16 residues. V was pared by 4 bases and J by 6 bases, with 12 bases of the junction left unmatched. For the CDR3, the DNA is TGTGCCAGCAGTGCCAGACAGGGCGCCAGCCTCAATGAGCAGTTCTTC. It is translated as CASSARQGASLNEQFF.

V gene TRBV12-5 combines with J gene TRBJ2-1, with 10 bases lining up with TRBD2. The CDR3 spans 16 residues. Germline V gene lookup returns CDR1 LGHNT and CDR2 FRNRAP. Trimming removed 2 bases from V and 5 bases from J; junction bases left unmatched: 6. In nucleotides, the CDR3 is TGTGCTAGTGGTTTGATGACTAGCGGGTTCGACAATGAGCAGTTCTTC. Translation gives CASGLMTSGFDNEQFF.

The rearrangement links TRBV6-5 to TRBJ1-5; possible D gene TRBD1, 5 bases. The CDR3 has 13 amino acids. Germline values: CDR1 MNHEY, CDR2 SVGAGI. V gave up 4 bases and J gave up 5 bases, with 9 bases separating them. CDR3 DNA: TGTGCCAGCAGTTGGGGCTCCGATCAGCCCCAGCATTTT. Translation: CASSWGSDQPQHF.

The chain has TRBV29-1 and TRBJ1-2, with a possible D match to TRBD1 (6 bases). Trimming stripped 4 bases from V and 6 bases from J, with 12 bases between. The germline V gene encodes CDR1 SQVTM and CDR2 ANQGSEA. This CDR3 contains 12 residues. Here the CDR3 reads CSVGVGADGYTF. CDR3 nucleotides: TGCAGCGTTGGCGTGGGGGCGGATGGCTACACCTTC.

This sequence joins TRBV7-9 and TRBJ2-1, with no clear D. This CDR3 region has 14 residues. Trimming left V 7 bases short and J 7 bases short, with 17 bases between. Germline V lookup: CDR1 SEHNR, CDR2 FQNEAQ (reference sequence). The CDR3 spells CASTKTPSRNEQFF. CDR3 nucleotides: TGTGCCAGCACCAAAACCCCATCGAGGAATGAGCAGTTCTTC.

This clonotype was seen a handful of times. V usage is TRBV20-1 and J usage is TRBJ1-5; TRBD1 matches at 9 bases. The CDR3 is 14 residues long. CDR1 is DFQATT and CDR2 is SNEGSKA in the germline V gene (reference sequence). The CDR3 DNA reads as TGCAGCGTACAGGGGGCGTATAGCAATCAGCCCCAGCATTTT. This gives the protein CSVQGAYSNQPQHF.

This rearrangement joins TRBV7-6 to TRBJ2-1; the match to TRBD2 covers 10 bases. The length of the CDR3 is 15 residues. Looked up from germline, CDR1 is SGHVS and CDR2 is FNYEAQ. With 3 bases clipped from V and 7 bases from J, the junction kept 6 bases outside the gene matches. In DNA form, the CDR3 reads TGTGCCAGCAGCTTTGGGACTAGCGTGGGGAATGAGCAGTTCTTC. This codes for CASSFGTSVGNEQFF.

The genes are TRBV19 and TRBJ1-1; D remains unclear. The CDR3 spans 17 residues. Per germline, CDR1 LNHDA and CDR2 SQIVND (reference sequence). Trimming took off 3 bases at V and 0 bases at J, with 17 bases between the two ends. CDR3 amino acids: CASSMIHIASMNTEAFF. The CDR3 DNA reads TGTGCCAGTAGTATGATTCATATCGCCTCGATGAACACTGAAGCTTTCTTT.

This chain uses TRBV7-2 with TRBJ2-7; weak D call: TRBD1 (6 bases). From germline, CDR1 is SGHTA and CDR2 FQGNSA. This CDR3 is 14 amino acids long. Trimming took 5 bases from V and 1 from J, leaving 12 bases between them. CDR3 DNA sequence: TGTGCCAGCAGCCCGGGACACCAATCCTACGAGCAGTACTTC. It yields the protein CASSPGHQSYEQYF.

The chain uses TRBV5-1 and TRBJ2-5; a weak D match, TRBD1 (5 bases). This CDR3 has 14 amino acids. Trimming removed 0 bases from V and 4 bases from J, with 10 bases in between. Germline CDR1 SGHRS, CDR2 YFSETQ. The CDR3 loop is CASSLAAGRETQYF. The CDR3 DNA reads as TGCGCCAGCAGCTTGGCCGCAGGGCGAGAGACCCAGTACTTC.

The chain is built from TRBV7-3 and TRBJ1-1, with D uncertain. The CDR3 runs 14 residues. Germline V gene data show CDR1 as SGHTA and CDR2 as FQGTGA. Trimming shortened V by 2 bases and J by 5 bases, and 12 bases separated the two germline ends. CDR3 nucleotide sequence: TGTGCCAGCAGCTTACAGAAAACGGGTACTGAAGCTTTCTTT. Its protein is CASSLQKTGTEAFF. Full variable domain (missing parts from reference TRBV7-3 and TRBJ1-1): GAGVSQTPSNKVTEKGKYVELRCDPISGHTALYWYRQSLGQGPEFLIYFQGTGAADDSGLPNDRFFAVRPEGSVSTLKIQRTERGDSAVYLCASSLQKTGTEAFFGQGTRLTVV.

This clonotype has a handful of counts. This chain uses TRBV5-1 with TRBJ2-5, with 8 positions matching TRBD1. This CDR3 has 16 amino acids. With V trimmed by 3 bases and J by 5 bases, 12 bases remained unmatched. The V gene's germline CDR1 is SGHRS and CDR2 YFSETQ. This chain's CDR3 is CASSYLGQGELETQYF. CDR3 sequence (DNA): TGCGCCAGCAGCTACCTCGGACAGGGAGAATTGGAGACCCAGTACTTC. Full variable domain (missing parts from reference TRBV5-1 and TRBJ2-5): KAGVTQTPRYLIKTRGQQVTLSCSPISGHRSVSWYQQTPGQGLQFLFEYFSETQRNKGNFPGRFSGRQFSNSRSEMNVSTLELGDSALYLCASSYLGQGELETQYFGPGTRLLVL.

This chain uses TRBV11-2 with TRBJ2-2; TRBD2 matches 13 bases. CDR1 and CDR2 from the germline V gene are SGHAT and FQNNGV. CDR3 length: 18 amino acids. V dropped 5 bases and J dropped 5; count of bases not matched to a gene: 11. CDR3 sequence reads: CASSLPPTSGRATGELFF. The CDR3 coding sequence is TGTGCCAGCAGCCTACCGCCCACTAGCGGGAGGGCGACCGGGGAGCTGTTTTTT. Based on the CDR3 plus reference TRBV11-2 and TRBJ2-2, the full variable domain is EAGVAQSPRYKIIEKRQSVAFWCNPISGHATLYWYQQILGQGPKLLIQFQNNGVVDDSQLPKDRFSAERLKGVDSTLKIQPAKLEDSAVYLCASSLPPTSGRATGELFFGEGSRLTVL.

The rearrangement links TRBV27 to TRBJ2-5; D unresolved. Germline-derived CDR1 and CDR2 are MNHEY and SMNVEV (reference sequence). Trimming stripped 6 bases from V and 2 bases from J, with 7 bases between. The CDR3 sequence is 12 residues long. The CDR3 DNA reads as TGTGCCAGCAGAACCCTTCAAGAGACCCAGTACTTC. Protein product: CASRTLQETQYF.

This clonotype was detected only a few times. V and J are TRBV20-1 and TRBJ2-5; perhaps TRBD2 as D (5 bases). V dropped 1 base and J dropped 4 bases, with 13 bases sitting between them. CDR1 DFQATT and CDR2 SNEGSKA come from the germline V gene (reference sequence). CDR3 length: 14 residues. CDR3 in amino acids: CSARGLAGLETQYF. The CDR3 DNA is TGCAGTGCTAGAGGGCTAGCAGGATTAGAGACCCAGTACTTC.

A few counts support this clonotype. The rearrangement joins TRBV29-1 to TRBJ2-1; either TRBD1 or TRBD2 may fit D (5 bases each). V was trimmed by 1 base and J by 5 bases, leaving 18 bases between them. Looked up from germline, CDR1 is SQVTM and CDR2 is ANQGSEA. The CDR3 has 16 residues. DNA of the CDR3: TGCAGCGTTGAAGGGGGATCACCCGGGGCCCACAATGAGCAGTTCTTC. Residues: CSVEGGSPGAHNEQFF.

This clonotype was picked up a small number of times. The chain employs TRBV19 and TRBJ1-5; 8 bases fit TRBD1. The junction had 11 bases not matched to a gene; V was cut back by 3 bases and J by 7 bases. The germline V gene has CDR1 LNHDA and CDR2 SQIVND (reference sequence). CDR3 length: 16 amino acids. The CDR3 here is CASSIRAGQGSQPQHF. The CDR3 DNA reads as TGTGCCAGTAGTATTAGGGCAGGACAGGGAAGCCAGCCCCAGCATTTT.

This chain connects TRBV7-8 to TRBJ2-2; D gene unclear. Between the trimmed V and J ends, which lost 1 base and 1 base, there was a span of 13 bases. Germline values: CDR1 SGHVS, CDR2 FQNEAQ. The CDR3 runs 17 residues. In nucleotides, the CDR3 is TGTGCCAGCAGCTTAGACGTCAAATGGGTGAACACCGGGGAGCTGTTTTTT. Encoded protein: CASSLDVKWVNTGELFF.